A single sample is the source of the 23 T cell receptor beta chains below, sequenced in a study of T-cell reconstitution after alpha-beta-depleted transplantation in children. During its preparation, the TCRbeta library received unique molecular identifiers. A single record per CDR3 protein comes from TCRdb applying MiXCR to the PCR reads. The table includes more than 250,000 distinct CDR3 sequences, more than 8% detected once. The specimen comprised PBMCs from the stem cell graft donor, sampled from the stem cell graft. The receptors were sampled from a human donor who donated a stem cell graft to a child with SCID.

The table lists this clonotype with many counts. This chain connects TRBV7-9 to TRBJ2-1; the match to TRBD2 covers 9 bases. The V gene's germline CDR1 is SEHNR and CDR2 FQNEAQ (reference sequence). V gave up 0 bases and J gave up 7 bases; unmatched junction bases: 7. The CDR3 consists of 16 residues. CDR3: CASSLARGGSGNEQFF. DNA for the CDR3: TGTGCCAGCAGCTTAGCGCGGGGGGGCTCCGGAAATGAGCAGTTCTTC.

In this sample, this clonotype turned up many times. The chain joins TRBV14 to TRBJ2-3; no reliable D call. The CDR3 length is 15 residues. V dropped 4 bases and J dropped 2 bases, with 13 bases sitting between them. In germline, CDR1 is SGHDN, CDR2 FVKESK. Here the CDR3 DNA reads TGTGCCAGCAGCCCAACCCGCTTAGTCACAGATACGCAGTATTTT. It encodes CASSPTRLVTDTQYF.

This chain links TRBV11-1 with TRBJ1-6, with 8 bases aligning to TRBD1. Germline-derived CDR1 and CDR2 are SGHAT and FQDESV (reference sequence). The CDR3 has 18 amino acids. Losses at the gene ends were 11 bases for V and 5 bases for J; bases not matched to a gene: 20. This CDR3 is CAPKVTGTGIDHNSPLHF. Written as DNA, the CDR3 is TGTGCCCCCAAAGTGACGGGGACAGGAATCGACCATAATTCACCCCTCCACTTT.

CDR3 DNA sequence: TGTGCTAGTGGTTTGGTTGTGGCAGCTAGCACAGATACGCAGTATTTT. Protein sequence: CASGLVVAASTDTQYF. J is TRBJ2-3 and V is TRBV12-5; D uncertain. The CDR3 spans 16 residues. Germline CDR1 and CDR2: LGHNT and FRNRAP. With 0 bases removed from V and 0 bases from J, the gap between germline ends came to 10 bases.

V is TRBV15 and J is TRBJ2-3; TRBD2 matches 8 bases. Germline lookup yields CDR1 LNHNV and CDR2 YYDKDF (reference sequence). CDR3 length: 15 amino acids. Germline trimming cut 5 bases from V and 5 bases from J; bases unmatched to any gene: 9. CDR3 residues: CATSPSGGEGDTQYF. Written as DNA, the CDR3 is TGTGCCACCAGCCCGAGCGGGGGCGAGGGAGATACGCAGTATTTT.

The chain recombines TRBV5-6 with TRBJ2-4; 9 bases map to TRBD1. V shed 0 bases, J shed 1 base, and the junction held 11 bases outside the gene matches. Looked up from germline, CDR1 is SGHDT and CDR2 is YYEEEE. The length of the CDR3 is 19 residues. The CDR3 is CASSLEGQGGLRAKNIQYF. The DNA of the CDR3 is TGTGCCAGCAGCTTGGAGGGACAGGGTGGGCTCCGGGCCAAAAACATTCAGTACTTC. Drawing the rest from reference TRBV5-6 and TRBJ2-4, the complete variable domain is DAGVTQSPTHLIKTRGQQVTLRCSPKSGHDTVSWYQQALGQGPQFIFQYYEEEERQRGNFPDRFSGHQFPNYSSELNVNALLLGDSALYLCASSLEGQGGLRAKNIQYFGAGTRLSVL.

This chain connects TRBV2 to TRBJ2-2; no reliable D call. Germline-derived CDR1 and CDR2 are SNHLY and FYNNEI. Trimming cost V 8 bases and J 3 bases, with 19 bases left between them. This CDR3 comprises 16 residues. CDR3 in amino acids: CASSLPWTEYTGELFF. The CDR3 region has the DNA TGTGCCAGCTCACTCCCCTGGACCGAGTACACCGGGGAGCTGTTTTTT.

This clonotype was counted ten times or more. The rearrangement uses TRBV4-1 and TRBJ1-1; 7 bases are a match to TRBD1. Per germline, CDR1 MGHRA and CDR2 YSYEKL. This CDR3 is built from 14 residues. The V and J ends lost 5 bases and 4 bases, in that order; junction bases with no gene match: 7. The CDR3 DNA is TGCGCCAGCAGCACCCGACAGGGCGGCACTGAAGCTTTCTTT. Residues: CASSTRQGGTEAFF.

The gene calls are TRBV27 and TRBJ1-6, with 8 bases lining up with TRBD1. CDR1 and CDR2 (germline): MNHEY, SMNVEV (reference sequence). The CDR3 contains 15 residues. J was trimmed by 9 bases and V by 6 bases; bases with no gene match: 10. CDR3 sequence reads: CASRPGQGFRSPLHF. CDR3 sequence (DNA): TGTGCCAGCAGACCCGGACAGGGCTTTCGTTCACCCCTCCACTTT.

This clonotype was seen many times. V and J are TRBV3-1 and TRBJ1-3; no reliable D call. The CDR3 is 13 amino acids. From germline, CDR1 is LGHDT and CDR2 YNNKEL (reference sequence). Trimming removed 4 bases from V and 0 bases from J, with 4 bases in between. CDR3 amino acids: CASSLPSGNTIYF. The CDR3, as DNA: TGTGCCAGCAGCCTCCCCTCTGGAAACACCATATATTTT.

This chain joins TRBV7-9 and TRBJ2-2, with a weak D call TRBD2 (6 bases). CDR1 is SEHNR, CDR2 FQNEAQ, per germline (reference sequence). This CDR3 region has 15 residues. The germline V and J ends were trimmed by 5 bases and 4 bases, with 14 bases remaining between them. The CDR3 here is CASSTREAGTGELFF. CDR3 nucleotide sequence: TGTGCCAGCAGCACAAGGGAGGCGGGCACCGGGGAGCTGTTTTTT.

This clonotype was counted a few times. The chain joins TRBV10-3 to TRBJ2-3, with a tentative D call TRBD2 (7 bases). This CDR3 contains 13 residues. Germline V gene data show CDR1 as ENHRY and CDR2 as SYGVKD. Trimming removed 6 bases at V and 11 bases at J, with 18 bases between. CDR3 coding DNA: TGTGCCATCAGGGGGAAGCGGGAAGGGGGGCAGTATTTT. It yields the protein CAIRGKREGGQYF.

This clonotype was seen a few times. This rearrangement joins TRBV27 to TRBJ2-3; D may be TRBD1 (6 bases). Germline values: CDR1 MNHEY, CDR2 SMNVEV (reference sequence). The CDR3 consists of 16 residues. V gave up 2 bases and J gave up 2 bases, with 14 bases separating them. CDR3 region: CASSLRGGWITDTQYF. The CDR3 nucleotides read TGTGCCAGCAGTTTACGTGGGGGCTGGATCACAGATACGCAGTATTTT.

This chain joins TRBV11-2 and TRBJ2-1; D may be TRBD1 or TRBD2 (5 bases each). The germline V gene has CDR1 SGHAT and CDR2 FQNNGV. The CDR3 has 13 amino acids. V lost 8 bases to trimming and J lost 7 bases, with 15 bases between them. CDR3 protein: CASGGGARNEQFF. In nucleotides, the CDR3 is TGTGCCAGCGGGGGTGGGGCTAGGAATGAGCAGTTCTTC. The entire variable domain, with the rest obtained from reference TRBV11-2 and TRBJ2-1, is as follows: EAGVAQSPRYKIIEKRQSVAFWCNPISGHATLYWYQQILGQGPKLLIQFQNNGVVDDSQLPKDRFSAERLKGVDSTLKIQPAKLEDSAVYLCASGGGARNEQFFGPGTRLTVL.

This chain links TRBV12-3 or TRBV12-4 with TRBJ2-5, with 11 bases lining up with TRBD1. The CDR3 has 16 amino acids. Trimming removed 5 bases from V and 5 bases from J; junction bases left unmatched: 10. CDR3 region: CASSPQRTGGEETQYF. CDR3 nucleotides: TGTGCCAGCAGTCCACAGAGGACAGGGGGCGAGGAGACCCAGTACTTC.

The chain carries TRBV6-1 and TRBJ2-1; D may be TRBD1 or TRBD2 (5 bases each). Germline CDR1 is MNHNS and CDR2 is SASEGT. V was cut by 6 bases and J by 5 bases, with 14 bases left in between. The CDR3 covers 14 residues. Here the CDR3 DNA reads TGTGCCAGCAGACCAGGGTTAGCGAACAATGAGCAGTTCTTC. Translation gives CASRPGLANNEQFF.

This clonotype was counted ten times or more. V gene TRBV6-1 combines with J gene TRBJ2-3, with 7 positions matching TRBD1. This CDR3 is 13 amino acids long. The J segment lost 7 bases and the V segment lost 6 bases, leaving 7 bases of the junction unmatched. Germline CDR1 reads MNHNS; CDR2 reads SASEGT. In DNA, the CDR3 is TGTGCCAGCAGCGACAGGGATCGTAATACGCAGTATTTT. Amino acid sequence: CASSDRDRNTQYF.

This clonotype was seen only a few times. The rearrangement joins TRBV5-1 to TRBJ2-2; no clear D. The CDR3 contains 15 residues. Germline loops: CDR1 SGHRS, CDR2 YFSETQ. Trimming removed 4 bases from V and 1 base from J, with 11 bases in between. CDR3 sequence (DNA): TGCGCCAGCAGCATTGCAAGTCAGAACACCGGGGAGCTGTTTTTT. As protein: CASSIASQNTGELFF.

This clonotype was seen only a few times. The V gene is TRBV20-1, the J gene TRBJ1-2; 7 nucleotides agree with TRBD1. V lost 6 bases and J lost 4; bases outside the gene matches: 8. The CDR3 totals 13 residues. Per germline, CDR1 DFQATT and CDR2 SNEGSKA (reference sequence). CDR3 protein: CSAGLGGGYGYTF. The CDR3 bases are TGCAGTGCAGGCTTAGGGGGCGGCTATGGCTACACCTTC.

This clonotype was seen many times. Written as DNA, the CDR3 is TGTGCCAGCAGTTTGGACAGCGGAGGTCAGCCCCAGCATTTT. This codes for CASSLDSGGQPQHF. V usage is TRBV27 and J usage is TRBJ1-5, with D possibly matching TRBD1 (6 bases). This CDR3 is 14 amino acids long. Germline assignment: CDR1 MNHEY and CDR2 SMNVEV (reference sequence). V gave up 3 bases and J gave up 6 bases, with 12 bases separating them.

This chain uses TRBV18 with TRBJ2-7, with D possibly called TRBD1 or TRBD2 (5 bases each). Germline-derived CDR1 and CDR2 are KGHSH and LQKENI. The CDR3 contains 15 residues. Trimming shortened V by 5 bases and J by 3 bases, and 17 bases separated the two germline ends. In nucleotides, the CDR3 is TGTGCCAGCTCAAATCGGGACCGATCCTACTACGAGCAGTACTTC. Residues: CASSNRDRSYYEQYF.

A few counts support this clonotype. The V and J genes are TRBV6-1 and TRBJ2-3; TRBD2 is a possible D gene (6 bases). Germline lookup yields CDR1 MNHNS and CDR2 SASEGT. Trimming left V 6 bases short and J 0 bases short, with 10 bases between. CDR3 length: 14 residues. The CDR3 is CASRDYTSTDTQYF. CDR3 DNA: TGTGCCAGCAGGGACTACACTAGCACAGATACGCAGTATTTT.

The chain recombines TRBV15 with TRBJ2-3; D is undetermined. Trimming removed 1 base from V and 3 bases from J, with 11 bases in between. The CDR3 consists of 15 residues. The germline CDR1 and CDR2 sequences are LNHNV and YYDKDF (reference sequence). The CDR3 sequence: CATSRVASTTDTQYF. CDR3 nucleotides: TGTGCCACCAGCAGAGTTGCTTCTACGACAGATACGCAGTATTTT.